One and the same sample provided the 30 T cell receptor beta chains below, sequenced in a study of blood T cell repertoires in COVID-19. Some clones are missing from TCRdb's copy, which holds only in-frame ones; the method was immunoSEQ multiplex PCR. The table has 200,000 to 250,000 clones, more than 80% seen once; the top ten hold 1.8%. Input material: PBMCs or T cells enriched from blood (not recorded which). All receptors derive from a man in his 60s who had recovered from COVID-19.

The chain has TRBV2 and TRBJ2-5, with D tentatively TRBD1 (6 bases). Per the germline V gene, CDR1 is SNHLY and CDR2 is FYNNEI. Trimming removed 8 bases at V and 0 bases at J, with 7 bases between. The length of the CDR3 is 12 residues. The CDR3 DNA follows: TGTGCCAGCCGGACAGACCAAGAGACCCAGTACTTC. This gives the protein CASRTDQETQYF.

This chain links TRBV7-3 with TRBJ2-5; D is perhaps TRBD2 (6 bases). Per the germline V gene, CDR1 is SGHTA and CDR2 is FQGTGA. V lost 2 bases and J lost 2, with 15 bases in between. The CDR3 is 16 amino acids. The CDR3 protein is CASSLYGGRRQETQYF. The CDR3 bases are TGTGCCAGCAGCTTATATGGGGGGAGGCGGCAAGAGACCCAGTACTTC. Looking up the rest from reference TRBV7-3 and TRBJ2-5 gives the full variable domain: GAGVSQTPSNKVTEKGKYVELRCDPISGHTALYWYRQSLGQGPEFLIYFQGTGAADDSGLPNDRFFAVRPEGSVSTLKIQRTERGDSAVYLCASSLYGGRRQETQYFGPGTRLLVL.

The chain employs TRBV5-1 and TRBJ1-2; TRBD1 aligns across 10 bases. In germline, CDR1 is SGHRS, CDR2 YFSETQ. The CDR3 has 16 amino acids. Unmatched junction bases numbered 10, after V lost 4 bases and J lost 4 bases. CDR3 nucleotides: TGCGCCAGCAGCCTAAAGGGACAGGGGTTTGTCTATGGCTACACCTTC. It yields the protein CASSLKGQGFVYGYTF.

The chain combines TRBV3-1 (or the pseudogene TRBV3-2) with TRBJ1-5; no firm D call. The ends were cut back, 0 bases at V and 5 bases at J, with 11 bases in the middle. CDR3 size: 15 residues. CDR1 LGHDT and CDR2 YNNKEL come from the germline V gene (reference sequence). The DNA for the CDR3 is TGTGCCAGCAGCCAAGATTTGCGCAATCATCAGCCCCAGCATTTT. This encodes CASSQDLRNHQPQHF.

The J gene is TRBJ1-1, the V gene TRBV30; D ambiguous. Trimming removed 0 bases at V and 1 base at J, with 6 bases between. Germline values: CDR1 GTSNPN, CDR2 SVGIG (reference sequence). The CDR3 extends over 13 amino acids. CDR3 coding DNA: TGTGCCTGGAGTGTATCCTCGAACACTGAAGCTTTCTTT. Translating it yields CAWSVSSNTEAFF.

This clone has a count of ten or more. The CDR3 reads CASSQYRASQETQYF. In nucleotides, the CDR3 is TGTGCCAGCAGTCAATACAGGGCTTCCCAAGAGACCCAGTACTTC. This rearrangement joins TRBV2 to TRBJ2-5; the D gene is possibly TRBD1 (6 bases). In germline, CDR1 is SNHLY, CDR2 FYNNEI. There are 15 residues in the CDR3. V lost 5 bases to trimming and J lost 1 base, with 14 bases between them.

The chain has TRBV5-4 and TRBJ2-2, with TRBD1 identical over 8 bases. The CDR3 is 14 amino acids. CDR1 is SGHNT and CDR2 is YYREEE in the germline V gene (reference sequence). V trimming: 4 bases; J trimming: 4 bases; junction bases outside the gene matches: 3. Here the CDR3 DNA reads TGTGCCAGCAGCCCGACAGGGGTCACCGGGGAGCTGTTTTTT. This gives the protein CASSPTGVTGELFF.

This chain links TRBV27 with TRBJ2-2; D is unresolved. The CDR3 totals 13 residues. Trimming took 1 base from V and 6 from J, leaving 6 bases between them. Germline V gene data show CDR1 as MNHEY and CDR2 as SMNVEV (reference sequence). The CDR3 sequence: CASSLLSPGELFF. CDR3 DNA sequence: TGTGCCAGCAGTTTATTATCTCCCGGGGAGCTGTTTTTT.

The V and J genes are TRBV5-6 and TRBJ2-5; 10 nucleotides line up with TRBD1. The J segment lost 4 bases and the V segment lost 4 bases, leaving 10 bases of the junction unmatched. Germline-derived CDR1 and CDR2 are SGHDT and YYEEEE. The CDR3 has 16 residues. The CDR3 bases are TGTGCCAGCAGCCCTACTGACAGGGGGCGGGGAGAGACCCAGTACTTC. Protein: CASSPTDRGRGETQYF.

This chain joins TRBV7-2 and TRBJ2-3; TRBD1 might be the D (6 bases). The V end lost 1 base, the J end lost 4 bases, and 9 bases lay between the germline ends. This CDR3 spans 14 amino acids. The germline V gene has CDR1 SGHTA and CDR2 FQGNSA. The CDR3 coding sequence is TGTGCCAGCAGCTTAGACAGGGAGTCAGATACGCAGTATTTT. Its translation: CASSLDRESDTQYF. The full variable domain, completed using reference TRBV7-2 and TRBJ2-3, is GAGVSQSPSNKVTEKGKDVELRCDPISGHTALYWYRQSLGQGLEFLIYFQGNSAPDKSGLPSDRFSAERTGGSVSTLTIQRTQQEDSAVYLCASSLDRESDTQYFGPGTRLTVL.

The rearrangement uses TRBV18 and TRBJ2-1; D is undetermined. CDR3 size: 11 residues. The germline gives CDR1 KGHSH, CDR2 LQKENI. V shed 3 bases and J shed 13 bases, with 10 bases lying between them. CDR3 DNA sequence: TGTGCCAGCTCACCCGAGCGTAGTCAGTTCTTC. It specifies CASSPERSQFF.

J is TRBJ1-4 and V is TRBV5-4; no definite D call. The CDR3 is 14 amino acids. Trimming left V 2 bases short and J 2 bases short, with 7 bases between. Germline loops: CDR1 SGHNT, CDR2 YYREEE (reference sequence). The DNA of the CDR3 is TGTGCCAGCAGCTTCCGGGATACTAATGAAAAACTGTTTTTT. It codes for CASSFRDTNEKLFF.

The CDR3 nucleotides read TGTGCCAGTAGTATTCTAGACGCGGGGGGCACTGAAGCTTTCTTT. Its translation: CASSILDAGGTEAFF. The V gene is TRBV19, the J gene TRBJ1-1; D is perhaps TRBD1 (5 bases). The CDR3 extends over 15 amino acids. Per germline, CDR1 LNHDA and CDR2 SQIVND (reference sequence). Trimming removed 3 bases from V and 4 bases from J, with 15 bases in between.

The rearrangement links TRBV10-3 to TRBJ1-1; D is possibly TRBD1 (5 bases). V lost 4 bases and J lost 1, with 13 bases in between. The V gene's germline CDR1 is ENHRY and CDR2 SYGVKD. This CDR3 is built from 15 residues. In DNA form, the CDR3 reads TGTGCCATCAGTGCCTTTGACAGAAGGAACACTGAAGCTTTCTTT. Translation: CAISAFDRRNTEAFF.

CDR3 nucleotides: TGTGCCAGCTCACCACGGACAGGGGATGAGACCCAGTACTTC. This gives the protein CASSPRTGDETQYF. This sequence joins TRBV18 and TRBJ2-5; 9 bases are shared with TRBD1. Losses at the gene ends were 1 base for V and 5 bases for J; bases not matched to a gene: 2. The CDR3 has 14 residues. CDR1 and CDR2 (germline): KGHSH, LQKENI.

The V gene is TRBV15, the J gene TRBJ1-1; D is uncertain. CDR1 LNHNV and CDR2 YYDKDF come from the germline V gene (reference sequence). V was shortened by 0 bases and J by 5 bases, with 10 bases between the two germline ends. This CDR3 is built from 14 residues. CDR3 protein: CATSRDWESTEAFF. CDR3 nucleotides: TGTGCCACCAGCAGAGATTGGGAGTCGACTGAAGCTTTCTTT.

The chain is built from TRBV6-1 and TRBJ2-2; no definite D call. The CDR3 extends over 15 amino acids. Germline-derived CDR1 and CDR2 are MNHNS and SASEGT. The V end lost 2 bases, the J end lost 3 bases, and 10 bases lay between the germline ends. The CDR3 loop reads CASSENWRDTGELFF. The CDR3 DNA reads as TGTGCCAGCAGTGAAAACTGGAGAGACACCGGGGAGCTGTTTTTT.

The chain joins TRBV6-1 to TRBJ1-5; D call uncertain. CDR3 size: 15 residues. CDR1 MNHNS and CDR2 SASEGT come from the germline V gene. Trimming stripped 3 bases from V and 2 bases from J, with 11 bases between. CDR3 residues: CASSEIGRGNQPQHF. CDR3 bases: TGTGCCAGCAGTGAGATAGGGAGGGGCAATCAGCCCCAGCATTTT.

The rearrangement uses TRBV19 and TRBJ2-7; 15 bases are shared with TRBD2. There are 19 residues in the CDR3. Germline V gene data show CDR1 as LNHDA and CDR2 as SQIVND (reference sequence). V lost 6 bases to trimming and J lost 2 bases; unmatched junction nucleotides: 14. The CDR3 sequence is CASRLGQGLAGGYAYEQYF. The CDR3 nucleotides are TGTGCCAGTAGATTAGGACAGGGACTAGCGGGGGGATACGCCTACGAGCAGTACTTC.

CDR3 region: CASSLTGTNYGYTF. The DNA for the CDR3 is TGTGCCAGCAGCTTGACCGGGACTAACTATGGCTACACCTTC. The chain carries TRBV7-8 and TRBJ1-2; D is uncertain. V was clipped by 3 bases and J by 0 bases, with 8 bases between them. The germline CDR1 and CDR2 sequences are SGHVS and FQNEAQ. This CDR3 is built from 14 residues.

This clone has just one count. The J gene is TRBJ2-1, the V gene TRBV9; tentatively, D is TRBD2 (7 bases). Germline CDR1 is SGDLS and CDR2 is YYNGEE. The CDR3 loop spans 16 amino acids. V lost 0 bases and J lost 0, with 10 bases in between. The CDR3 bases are TGTGCCAGCAGCGTAGTGGGGGGGCTCTCCTACAATGAGCAGTTCTTC. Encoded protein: CASSVVGGLSYNEQFF.

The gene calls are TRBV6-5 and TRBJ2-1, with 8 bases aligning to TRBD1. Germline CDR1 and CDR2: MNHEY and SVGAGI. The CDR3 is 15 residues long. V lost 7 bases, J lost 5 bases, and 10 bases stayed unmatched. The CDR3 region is CASTSSGTGNNEQFF. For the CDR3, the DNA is TGTGCCAGCACCTCATCCGGGACAGGTAACAATGAGCAGTTCTTC.

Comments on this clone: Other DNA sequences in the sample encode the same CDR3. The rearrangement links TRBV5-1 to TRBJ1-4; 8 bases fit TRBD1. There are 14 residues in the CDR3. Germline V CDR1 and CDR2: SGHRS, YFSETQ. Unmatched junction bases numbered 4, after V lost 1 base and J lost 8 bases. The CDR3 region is CASSLQGAEEKLFF. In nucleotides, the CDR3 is TGCGCCAGCAGCTTGCAGGGGGCCGAGGAAAAACTGTTTTTT.

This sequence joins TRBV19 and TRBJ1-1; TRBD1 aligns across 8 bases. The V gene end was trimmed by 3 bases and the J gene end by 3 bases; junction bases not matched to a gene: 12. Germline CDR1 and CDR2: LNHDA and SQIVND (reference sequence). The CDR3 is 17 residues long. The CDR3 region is CASSMGPQGATDTEAFF. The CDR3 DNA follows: TGTGCCAGTAGTATGGGTCCCCAGGGGGCAACGGACACTGAAGCTTTCTTT.

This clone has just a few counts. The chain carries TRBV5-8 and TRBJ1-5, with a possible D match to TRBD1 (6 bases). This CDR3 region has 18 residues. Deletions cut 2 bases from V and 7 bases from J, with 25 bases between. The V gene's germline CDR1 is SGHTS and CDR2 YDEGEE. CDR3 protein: CASSLPSDARGFGQPQHF. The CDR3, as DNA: TGTGCCAGCAGCTTACCCTCGGACGCTAGGGGGTTCGGGCAGCCCCAGCATTTT.

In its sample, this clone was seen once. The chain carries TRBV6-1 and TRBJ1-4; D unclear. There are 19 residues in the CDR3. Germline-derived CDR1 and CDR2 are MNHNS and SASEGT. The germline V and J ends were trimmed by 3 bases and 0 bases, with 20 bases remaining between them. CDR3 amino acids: CASSDPWRGMRATNEKLFF. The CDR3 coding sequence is TGTGCCAGCAGTGATCCCTGGAGAGGGATGAGAGCAACTAATGAAAAACTGTTTTTT.

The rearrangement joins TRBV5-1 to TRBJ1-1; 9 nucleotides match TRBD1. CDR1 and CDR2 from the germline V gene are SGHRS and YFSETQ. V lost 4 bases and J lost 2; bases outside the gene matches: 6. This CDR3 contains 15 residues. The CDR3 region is CASSPRTGENTEAFF. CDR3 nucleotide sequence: TGCGCCAGCAGCCCACGGACAGGGGAAAACACTGAAGCTTTCTTT.

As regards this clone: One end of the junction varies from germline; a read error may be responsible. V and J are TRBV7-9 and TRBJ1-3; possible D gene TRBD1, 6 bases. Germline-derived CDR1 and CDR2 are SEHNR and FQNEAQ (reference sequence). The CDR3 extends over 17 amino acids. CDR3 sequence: CASSVATDRISGNTIYF. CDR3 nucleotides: TGTGCCAGCAGCGTAGCAACTGACAGGATCTCTGGAAACACCATATATTTT.

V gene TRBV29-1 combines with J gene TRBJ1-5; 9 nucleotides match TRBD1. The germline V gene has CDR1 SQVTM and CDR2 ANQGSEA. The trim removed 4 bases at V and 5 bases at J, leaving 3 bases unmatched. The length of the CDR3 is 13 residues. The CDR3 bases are TGCAGCGTTGGGGACAGGGTGTATCAGCCCCAGCATTTT. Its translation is CSVGDRVYQPQHF.

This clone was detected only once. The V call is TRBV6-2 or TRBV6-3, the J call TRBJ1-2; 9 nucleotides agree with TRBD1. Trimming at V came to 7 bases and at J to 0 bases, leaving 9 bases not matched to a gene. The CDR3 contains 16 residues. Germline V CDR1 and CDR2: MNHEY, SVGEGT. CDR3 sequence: CASNPDRGRTNYGYTF. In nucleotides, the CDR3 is TGTGCCAGCAACCCGGACAGGGGAAGGACTAACTATGGCTACACCTTC.